One T cell receptor (beta chain) is described in this entry. Its antigen is not known. Clones were sequenced by immunoSEQ multiplex PCR, and TCRdb holds only the in-frame ones, with some missing. The table has some 70,000 clones, 70% to 90% seen once. The source of the sample is a study of vaccination effects on CD4 cells after COVID-19. Study findings and constraints: Few convalescent patients were included, and no early post-infection timepoints were sampled.

The length of the CDR3 is 14 residues. Germline V gene sequence: CDR1 MGHRA, CDR2 YSYEKL. The ends lost 1 base at V and 5 bases at J; junction bases unmatched: 4. Antigen-specific CD4+ T cell clonotypes were called by their expansion after viral peptide-pool culture in ViraFEST. The culture ran for around ten days before CD4+ T cells were isolated. Two-dose BNT162b2 or mRNA-1273 vaccination was given to participants. The V call is TRBV4-1, the J call TRBJ1-2; 7 nucleotides align to TRBD1. The material was CD4+ T cells from PBMCs cultured with HCoV-229E spike peptides, obtained after COVID-19 vaccination. The origin of this receptor is a human donor who received a COVID-19 vaccine. DNA for the CDR3: TGCGCCAGCAGCCAAGGCGAGACAGGGTATGGCTACACCTTC. Translation: CASSQGETGYGYTF.